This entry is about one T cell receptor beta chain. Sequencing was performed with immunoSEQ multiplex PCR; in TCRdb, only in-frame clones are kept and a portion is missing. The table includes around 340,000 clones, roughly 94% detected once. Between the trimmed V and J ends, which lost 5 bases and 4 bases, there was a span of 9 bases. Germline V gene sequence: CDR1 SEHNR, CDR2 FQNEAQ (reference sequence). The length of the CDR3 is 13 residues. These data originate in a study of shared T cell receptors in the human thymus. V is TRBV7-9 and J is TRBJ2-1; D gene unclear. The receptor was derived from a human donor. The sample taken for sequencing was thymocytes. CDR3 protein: CASSIGRYNEQFF. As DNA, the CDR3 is TGTGCCAGCAGCATTGGCAGATACAATGAGCAGTTCTTC.